This TCR beta chain was sequenced during a study of regulatory T cells in long-lasting Graves disease (dated by TCRdb to the early 2020s). As for the study more broadly: Persistent Graves' disease was defined as persistently positive TSH receptor autoantibodies together with antithyroid drug treatment for over 5 years. This study used TCR sequencing and RNA sequencing of peripheral blood to compare persistent Graves' disease patients against newly diagnosed Graves' disease patients. The study was registered as a clinical trial and conducted in China. A total of about 35 samples underwent TCR sequencing, from about 13 patients with persistent Graves' disease and 20 or so patients with newly diagnosed Graves' disease. Persistent Graves' disease patients in the clinical cohort had taken antithyroid drugs for roughly ten years on average.

Receptors were amplified or captured by multiplex PCR. TCRdb names Illumina HiSeq 4000 as the instrument used. CDR3 regions were amplified by Arm-PCR with iRepertoire HTBI primers to construct TCR beta libraries. Gel purification was performed on PCR products prior to sequencing. The published analysis was carried out like this. Across samples, 55 to 80 TRBV and roughly 13 TRBJ segments were identified and used for gene usage analysis of CDR3 amino acid clonotypes. Filtered high-quality paired reads were merged into contigs using COPE and FqMerger. BLAST was used to align contigs to IMGT TRBV, TRBD and TRBJ reference genes, and CDR3 was defined according to IMGT. Any clonotype with a frequency above 0.1% was counted as a highly expanded clone. Shannon entropy was used to measure repertoire diversity, and the Gini coefficient was used to measure V-J evenness. Public clonotypes were defined as clonotypes shared by more than one individual. TCRdb trimmed the raw reads at Q25, called clones with MiXCR and kept productive beta chains. Under each unique CDR3 protein, matching rows form one entry showing the most common genes and DNA. The V and J calls reflect TCRdb's pipeline rather than the authors' work. In all, the sample holds 600,000 to 800,000 distinct CDR3 sequences, and approximately 29% of those were seen once. Roughly 41% of the sample lies in the top ten.

The full study reports these points: Persistent disease showed preferential use of TRBV28, TRBJ1-2 and TRBJ2-5, whereas newly diagnosed disease favored TRBV20-1 and TRBJ2-1. A larger number of public clonotypes was shared among persistent patients (approximately 2,600) than among newly diagnosed patients (about 990). The study examined only peripheral blood because the primary lesion, thyroid tissue, could not be accessed. Sequencing and analysis were limited to the TCR beta chain. Lower TCR Shannon entropy and fewer highly expanded clones were observed in persistent Graves' disease patients than in newly diagnosed patients, which suggested clonal expansion. As a limitation, the authors acknowledged that the small sample size may reduce accuracy.

Clipping removes 6 bases from V and 1 base from J, with 8 as the unmatched junction base count. CDR1 and CDR2 (MNHNS, SASEGT) derive from the germline V gene. The CDR3 starts with the cysteine, ends with the phenylalanine, and has 17 residues. Left in the record is the CDR3 DNA by itself, 51 bases read in frame from the first base. According to the study, the label for this sample's time point signals: persistent/refractory GD, antithyroid drugs over 5 years with positive TRAb. For both TCR sequencing and RNA sequencing, RNA was extracted from PBMCs using TRIzol. The diagnosis of Graves' disease was made according to American Thyroid Association guidelines. Recruitment of patients was carried out at an endocrinology department in Xi'an, China. Each patient gave approximately 8.8 milliliters of peripheral blood, collected in an EDTA anticoagulant tube. Ficoll Paque Plus density gradient separation was used to isolate PBMCs, and no further T cell sorting was performed. An Agilent 2100 Bioanalyzer and agarose gel were used to check RNA quality, and a NanoDrop 2000 was used to measure RNA concentration.

This clonotype was observed a handful of times. Its target antigen remains unknown. No per-base quality is available; no much larger clone lies one base away. The sequence was collected from a female donor with Graves disease. This specimen was peripheral blood mononuclear cells (PBMCs), taken when the disease was refractory, from a patient treated with antithyroid drugs. The receptor chain draws on TRBV6-1 and TRBJ2-2; 10 central nucleotides agree with TRBD2. The DNA sequence is TGTGCCAGCAGGTCTAGCGGGGGAGGGGTGAACACCGGGGAGCTGTTTTTT. Its protein is CASRSSGGGVNTGELFF.